This T cell receptor (beta chain) appears in the sequencing data of a study of cytomegalovirus exposure and HLA in healthy donors. Study outcomes and limitations: The authors confirmed in vitro that three CMV-associated chains were specific for CMV antigens. An analysis done earlier found most TCR beta V segments productive about 87% or about 30% of the time.

From germline, CDR1 is SGHNT and CDR2 YENEEA. Trimming took 3 bases from V and 6 from J, leaving 11 bases between them. The CDR3 has 14 amino acids. The table lists this clone with a few counts. The antigen is undetermined. PCR used 60 Vbeta primers and 13 Jbeta primers. This table comes from immunoSEQ multiplex PCR, and its TCRdb copy is limited to in-frame clones, with some not included. In the table there are around 130,000 clones, about 8.5% of which are singletons. The TCR was taken from a man in his forties in good health and CMV-seronegative. Sequencing was done on a sample of PBMCs. The rearrangement links TRBV11-3 to TRBJ2-2, with D possibly matching TRBD1 (5 bases). CDR3 protein: CASSFSGLAGELFF. For the CDR3, the DNA is TGTGCCAGCAGCTTTTCAGGGTTGGCCGGGGAGCTGTTTTTT. The full variable domain, rest sourced from reference TRBV11-3 and TRBJ2-2, is EAGVVQSPRYKIIEKKQPVAFWCNPISGHNTLYWYLQNLGQGPELLIRYENEEAVDDSQLPKDRFSAERLKGVDSTLKIQPAELGDSAVYLCASSFSGLAGELFFGEGSRLTVL.